These 6 T cell receptor beta chains were sequenced from one sample in a study of blood T cell repertoires in COVID-19. The repertoire was sequenced with immunoSEQ multiplex PCR; TCRdb's copy has only in-frame clones and lacks some. The sample lists approximately 190,000 clones, roughly 80% seen once, with about 20% in the top ten. Sequenced material: peripheral blood. These receptors were taken from a human donor in a cohort sampled during active COVID-19.

The gene calls are TRBV28 and TRBJ2-1; no clear D gene. Germline V gene data show CDR1 as MDHEN and CDR2 as SYDVKM. This CDR3 is 10 amino acids long. The V gene lost 3 bases and the J gene lost 10 bases, with 4 bases spanning the gap. In DNA form, the CDR3 reads TGTGCCAGCAGTTTTCGGGAGCAGTTCTTC. This gives the protein CASSFREQFF. Drawing the rest from reference TRBV28 and TRBJ2-1, the complete variable domain is DVKVTQSSRYLVKRTGEKVFLECVQDMDHENMFWYRQDPGLGLRLIYFSYDVKMKEKGDIPEGYSVSREKKERFSLILESASTNQTSMYLCASSFREQFFGPGTRLTVL.

This chain connects TRBV7-2 to TRBJ1-1; D remains unclear. The V and J ends lost 5 bases and 2 bases respectively, with 12 bases between them. The CDR3 extends over 14 amino acids. Germline-derived CDR1 and CDR2 are SGHTA and FQGNSA. CDR3 loop: CASSINSRNTEAFF. The DNA for the CDR3 is TGTGCCAGCAGCATTAACAGCAGAAACACTGAAGCTTTCTTT.

The chain is built from TRBV7-9 and TRBJ2-4, with TRBD1 matching over 10 bases. The trim removed 2 bases at V and 7 bases at J, leaving 2 bases unmatched. Germline loops: CDR1 SEHNR, CDR2 FQNEAQ (reference sequence). This CDR3 region has 14 residues. Written as DNA, the CDR3 is TGTGCCAGCAGCTTATTGGGACAGGGGAACATTCAGTACTTC. This codes for CASSLLGQGNIQYF.

CDR3: CASSPAATYEQYF. In nucleotides, the CDR3 is TGTGCCAGCAGCCCCGCCGCGACCTACGAGCAGTACTTC. The V call is TRBV7-8, the J call TRBJ2-7; D gene uncertain. V gave up 5 bases and J gave up 2 bases, with 10 bases separating them. Germline V gene sequence: CDR1 SGHVS, CDR2 FQNEAQ. This CDR3 is built from 13 residues.

The chain combines TRBV27 with TRBJ1-1; D gene uncertain. Trimming cost V 3 bases and J 4 bases, with 12 bases left between them. Germline V lookup: CDR1 MNHEY, CDR2 SMNVEV (reference sequence). The CDR3 is 14 residues long. The chain's CDR3 is CASSLTMGTTEAFF. The CDR3 DNA reads as TGTGCCAGCAGTTTGACTATGGGTACCACTGAAGCTTTCTTT.

This chain links TRBV18 with TRBJ2-3, with 8 bases matching TRBD1. The V segment lost 5 bases and the J segment 2 bases; nucleotides outside the gene matches: 18. The CDR3 extends over 19 amino acids. Germline assignment: CDR1 KGHSH and CDR2 LQKENI. The CDR3 DNA follows: TGTGCCAGCTCATCAGTCCTGAGACAGGGGCCTCCCGTCACAGATACGCAGTATTTT. Translated, it gives CASSSVLRQGPPVTDTQYF.